The 9 T cell receptor beta chains given below trace back to one sample, sequenced in a study of CD8 T cells in Susac syndrome. When the RNA was reverse transcribed, random hexamers were used with an input of about 0.45 to 1 ug. Each CDR3 protein is one row after TCRdb ran MiXCR on the immunoSEQ multiplex PCR reads. The sample includes some 180,000 distinct CDR3 sequences, around 90% of them seen just once. The specimen sequenced was CD4+ T cells from PBMCs. These receptors were taken from a human donor with Susac syndrome.

The V gene is TRBV7-9, the J gene TRBJ2-1, with 13 bases matching TRBD2. The V and J ends lost 3 bases and 13 bases, in that order; junction bases with no gene match: 6. CDR3 length: 14 residues. Germline lookup yields CDR1 SEHNR and CDR2 FQNEAQ (reference sequence). CDR3 coding DNA: TGTGCCAGCAGCTTCACTAGCGGGGGGGCCCTTCAGTTCTTC. It encodes CASSFTSGGALQFF.

This clonotype turned up a few times. This chain uses TRBV5-4 with TRBJ1-1; D is possibly TRBD1 (5 bases). Germline CDR1 SGHNT, CDR2 YYREEE (reference sequence). The V end lost 7 bases, the J end lost 5 bases, and 18 bases lay between the germline ends. This CDR3 is 14 amino acids long. CDR3: CASSHGGIGTEAFF. CDR3 DNA sequence: TGTGCCAGCTCACACGGGGGGATTGGGACTGAAGCTTTCTTT.

In DNA, the CDR3 is TGTGCCAGCAGCCACCCAAGGACTAGCGGATATGGGGAGCTGTTTTTT. Protein product: CASSHPRTSGYGELFF. The genes are TRBV3-1 and TRBJ2-2; 10 nucleotides agree with TRBD2. CDR3 length equals 16 residues. CDR1 LGHDT and CDR2 YNNKEL come from the germline V gene (reference sequence). After removal of 3 bases from V and 8 bases from J, the junction contained 9 bases not matched to a gene.

This clonotype was detected only once. This chain uses TRBV15 with TRBJ1-3; D is ambiguous. The V and J ends lost 2 bases and 0 bases respectively, with 14 bases between them. This CDR3 comprises 17 residues. Germline V gene sequence: CDR1 LNHNV, CDR2 YYDKDF (reference sequence). The chain's CDR3 is CATSRSRSPSSGNTIYF. The CDR3 DNA reads as TGTGCCACCAGCAGATCCCGCAGTCCCAGCTCTGGAAACACCATATATTTT.

The chain carries TRBV4-2 and TRBJ2-7, with D possibly TRBD1 on 5 matching bases. With 1 base removed from V and 4 bases from J, the gap between germline ends came to 11 bases. The CDR3 runs 14 residues. CDR1 and CDR2 (germline): LGHNA, YNFKEQ. The CDR3 bases are TGTGCCAGCAGCCAAGTTGGGGCTGTTTACGAGCAGTACTTC. It codes for CASSQVGAVYEQYF.

The chain uses TRBV29-1 and TRBJ1-5; D is uncertain. This CDR3 contains 13 residues. Trimming stripped 2 bases from V and 3 bases from J, with 8 bases between. Germline loops: CDR1 SQVTM, CDR2 ANQGSEA. The CDR3 is CSVEITDNQPQHF. The CDR3 bases are TGCAGCGTTGAAATCACCGACAATCAGCCCCAGCATTTT.

The V and J genes are TRBV5-1 and TRBJ1-1; TRBD1 matches at 7 bases. The V gene's germline CDR1 is SGHRS and CDR2 YFSETQ. J lost 0 bases, V lost 4 bases, and 15 bases had no gene match. CDR3 length: 18 amino acids. CDR3 residues: CASSLRRGGVWVNTEAFF. CDR3 in DNA: TGCGCCAGCAGCCTTCGGAGAGGGGGCGTTTGGGTGAACACTGAAGCTTTCTTT.

The chain has TRBV15 and TRBJ2-3; 8 positions match TRBD1. Per the germline V gene, CDR1 is LNHNV and CDR2 is YYDKDF (reference sequence). Unmatched junction bases numbered 4, after V lost 2 bases and J lost 3 bases. CDR3 length equals 15 residues. In nucleotides, the CDR3 is TGTGCCACCAGCAGAAGGGACAGGTTAACAGATACGCAGTATTTT. It specifies CATSRRDRLTDTQYF.

The chain employs TRBV7-6 and TRBJ2-2; D unresolved. Germline assignment: CDR1 SGHVS and CDR2 FNYEAQ. Deletions cut 5 bases from V and 3 bases from J, with 19 bases between. This CDR3 comprises 17 residues. The CDR3 nucleotides are TGTGCCAGCAGCCGCCCCCGGACCACTGGATACACCGGGGAGCTGTTTTTT. Translated: CASSRPRTTGYTGELFF.